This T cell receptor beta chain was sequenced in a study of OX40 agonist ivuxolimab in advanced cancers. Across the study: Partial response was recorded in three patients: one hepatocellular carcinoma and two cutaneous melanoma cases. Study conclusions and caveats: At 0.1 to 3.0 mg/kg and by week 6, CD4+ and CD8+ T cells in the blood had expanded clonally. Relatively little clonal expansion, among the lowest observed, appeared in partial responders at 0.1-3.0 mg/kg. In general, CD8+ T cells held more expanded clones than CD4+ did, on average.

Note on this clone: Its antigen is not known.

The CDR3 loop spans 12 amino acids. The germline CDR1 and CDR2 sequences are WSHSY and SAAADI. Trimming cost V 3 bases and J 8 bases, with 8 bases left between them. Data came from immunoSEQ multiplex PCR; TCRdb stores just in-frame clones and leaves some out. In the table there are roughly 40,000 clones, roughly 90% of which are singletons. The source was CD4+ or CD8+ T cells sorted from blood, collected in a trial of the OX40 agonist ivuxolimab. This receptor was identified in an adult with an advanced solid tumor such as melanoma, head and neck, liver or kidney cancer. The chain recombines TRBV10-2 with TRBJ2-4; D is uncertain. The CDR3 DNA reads TGCGCCAGCAGTGAAGAAGGGCACATTCAGTACTTC. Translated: CASSEEGHIQYF.